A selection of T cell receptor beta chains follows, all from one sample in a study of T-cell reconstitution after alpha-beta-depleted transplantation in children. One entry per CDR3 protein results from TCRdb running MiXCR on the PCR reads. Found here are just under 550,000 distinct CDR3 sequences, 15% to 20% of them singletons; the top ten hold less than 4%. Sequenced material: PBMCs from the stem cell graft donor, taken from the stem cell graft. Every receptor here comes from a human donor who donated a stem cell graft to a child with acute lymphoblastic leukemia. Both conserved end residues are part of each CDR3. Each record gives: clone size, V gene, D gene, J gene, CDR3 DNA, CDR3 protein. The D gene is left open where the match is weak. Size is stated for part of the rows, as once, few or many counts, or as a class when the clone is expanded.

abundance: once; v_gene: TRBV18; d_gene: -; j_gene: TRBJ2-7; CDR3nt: TGTGCCAGCTCAAAACAGGGAGAGTGGACCTACGAGCAGTACTTC; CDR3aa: CASSKQGEWTYEQYF
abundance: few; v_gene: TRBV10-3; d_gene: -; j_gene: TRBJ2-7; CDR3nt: TGTGCCATCAGTGAGGTCAACGGGCCCGGCGAGCAGTACTTC; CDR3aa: CAISEVNGPGEQYF
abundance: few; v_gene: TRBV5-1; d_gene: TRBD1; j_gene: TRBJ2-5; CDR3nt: TGCGCCAGCAGCTTGGCCAACAGGGGACAGACCCAGTACTTC; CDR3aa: CASSLANRGQTQYF
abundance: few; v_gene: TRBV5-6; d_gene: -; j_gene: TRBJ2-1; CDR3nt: TGTGCCAGCAGCTTGCGGACTACACCCTACAATGAGCAGTTCTTC; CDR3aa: CASSLRTTPYNEQFF
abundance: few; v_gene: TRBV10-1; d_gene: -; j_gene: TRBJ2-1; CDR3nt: TGCGCCAGCAGCCTCAGACTCACTCGCAATGAGCAGTTCTTC; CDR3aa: CASSLRLTRNEQFF
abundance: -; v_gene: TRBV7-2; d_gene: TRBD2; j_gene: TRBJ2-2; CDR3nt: TGTGCCAGCAGCTTAGCCCTCTATCTGGGCGGGAGGACAACCGGGGAGCTGTTTTTT; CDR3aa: CASSLALYLGGRTTGELFF
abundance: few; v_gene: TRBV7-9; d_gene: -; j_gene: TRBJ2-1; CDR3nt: TGTGCCAGCGAGGCCCCGTCCTACAATGAGCAGTTCTTC; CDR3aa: CASEAPSYNEQFF
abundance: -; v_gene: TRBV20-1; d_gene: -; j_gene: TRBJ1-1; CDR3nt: TGCAGTGCTCCACAGAGACAGAGACCGAACACTGAAGCTTTCTTT; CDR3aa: CSAPQRQRPNTEAFF
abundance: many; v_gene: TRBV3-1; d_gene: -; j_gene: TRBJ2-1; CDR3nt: TGTGCCAGCAGCCAAGAGTGGGGCCGTGGACGGCGACACAATGAGCAGTTCTTC; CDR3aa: CASSQEWGRGRRHNEQFF
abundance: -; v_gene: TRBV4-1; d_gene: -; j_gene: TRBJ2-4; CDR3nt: TGCGCCAGCAGCCAGTCACGGGCCATAGCCAAAAACATTCAGTACTTC; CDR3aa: CASSQSRAIAKNIQYF
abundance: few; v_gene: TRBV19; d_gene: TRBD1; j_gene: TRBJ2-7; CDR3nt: TGTGCCAGCCGGGACAGCTTATACTACGAGCAGTACTTC; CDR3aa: CASRDSLYYEQYF
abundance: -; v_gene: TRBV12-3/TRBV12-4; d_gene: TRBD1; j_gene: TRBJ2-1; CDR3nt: TGTGCCAGCAGTTCGACAGGGGTAGAGTTCTTC; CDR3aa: CASSSTGVEFF
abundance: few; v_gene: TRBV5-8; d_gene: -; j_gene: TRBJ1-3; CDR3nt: TGTGCCAGCAGCTCCGGGACAAGAAGTGGAAACACCATATATTTT; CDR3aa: CASSSGTRSGNTIYF
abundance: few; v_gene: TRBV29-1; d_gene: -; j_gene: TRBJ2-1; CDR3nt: TGCAGCTTTCCCCTGTTCAATGAGCAGTTCTTC; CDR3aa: CSFPLFNEQFF
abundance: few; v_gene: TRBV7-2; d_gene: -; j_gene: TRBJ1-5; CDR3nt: TGTGCCAGCAGCTCCCGACAAATCTTCGGTTATCAGCCCCAGCATTTT; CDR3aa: CASSSRQIFGYQPQHF
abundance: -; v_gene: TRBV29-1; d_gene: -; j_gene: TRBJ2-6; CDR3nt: TGCAGCGTTGAAGGGGGCAGGTTGACCGGGGCCAACGTCCTGACTTTC; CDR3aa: CSVEGGRLTGANVLTF
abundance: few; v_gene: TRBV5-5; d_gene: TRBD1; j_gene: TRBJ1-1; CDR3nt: TGTGCCAGCAACCGACAGGGGCCGGACACTGAAGCTTTCTTT; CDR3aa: CASNRQGPDTEAFF
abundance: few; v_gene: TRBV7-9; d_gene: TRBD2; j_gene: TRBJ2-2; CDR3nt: TGTGCCAGCAGCGGTAGGGGACTAGCGGACTTCACCGGGGAGCTGTTTTTT; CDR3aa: CASSGRGLADFTGELFF
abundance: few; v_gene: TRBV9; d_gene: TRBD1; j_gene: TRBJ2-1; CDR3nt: TGTGCCAGCAGCTCTGACAGGGCCGGATACAATGAGCAGTTCTTC; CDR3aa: CASSSDRAGYNEQFF
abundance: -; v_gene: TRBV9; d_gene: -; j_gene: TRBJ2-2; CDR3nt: TGTGCCAGCAGCGACAGATTAACACCGGACACCGGGGAGCTGTTTTTT; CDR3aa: CASSDRLTPDTGELFF
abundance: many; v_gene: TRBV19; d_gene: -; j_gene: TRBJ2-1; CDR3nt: TGTGCCAGTAGTATCCCCCAGGGCCCTAATGAGCAGTTCTTC; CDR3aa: CASSIPQGPNEQFF
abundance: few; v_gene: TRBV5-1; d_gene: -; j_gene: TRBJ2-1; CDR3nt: TGCGCCAGCAGTTTTGGCCTCAGCGGTCACAATGAGCAGTTCTTC; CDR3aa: CASSFGLSGHNEQFF
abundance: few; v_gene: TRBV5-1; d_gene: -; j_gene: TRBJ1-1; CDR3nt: TGCGCCAGCAGCCCAACGGTTCCTGCCTCGAACACTGAAGCTTTCTTT; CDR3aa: CASSPTVPASNTEAFF
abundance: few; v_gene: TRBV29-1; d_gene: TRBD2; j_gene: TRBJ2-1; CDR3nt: TGCAGCGTTGTTAGCGGGTTAGTTAAATTCTTC; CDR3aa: CSVVSGLVKFF
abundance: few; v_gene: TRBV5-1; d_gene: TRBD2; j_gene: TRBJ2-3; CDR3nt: TGCGCCAGCAGCTTGGCCGGGGGGGACACATCCGTTACCGAAAGAAATACTAGCACAGATACGCAGTATTTT; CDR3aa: CASSLAGGDTSVTERNTSTDTQYF
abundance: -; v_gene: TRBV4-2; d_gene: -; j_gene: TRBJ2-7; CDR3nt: TGTGCCAGCAGCCAACCTATACGGGAGAATAGTCCCTACGAGCAGTACTTC; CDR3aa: CASSQPIRENSPYEQYF
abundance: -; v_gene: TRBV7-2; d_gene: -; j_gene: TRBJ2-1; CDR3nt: TGTGCCAGCAGCTTCGGCGGGCAAAACAATGAGCAGTTCTTC; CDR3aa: CASSFGGQNNEQFF
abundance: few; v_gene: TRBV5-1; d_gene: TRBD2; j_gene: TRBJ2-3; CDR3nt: TGCGCCAGCAGCTTGGCGCCTAGCGGGAATATAGATACGCAGTATTTT; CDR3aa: CASSLAPSGNIDTQYF
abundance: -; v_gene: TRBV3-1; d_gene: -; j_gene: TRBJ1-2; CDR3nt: TGTGCCAGCTTAGGATACGATGGCTACACCTTC; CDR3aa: CASLGYDGYTF
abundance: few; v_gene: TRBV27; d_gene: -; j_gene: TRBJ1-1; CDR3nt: TGTGCCAGCAGTTCGACCCCGATACATACTTGGGACACTGAAGCTTTCTTT; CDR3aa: CASSSTPIHTWDTEAFF
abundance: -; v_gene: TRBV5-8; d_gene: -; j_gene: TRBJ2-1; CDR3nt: TGTGCCAGCAGCGTTATCCAGGGGGGATACAATGAGCAGTTCTTC; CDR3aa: CASSVIQGGYNEQFF
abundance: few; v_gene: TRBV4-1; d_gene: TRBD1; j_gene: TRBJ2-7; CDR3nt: TGCGCCAGCAGCCAAGATCCCGGGACAGGGCCATACGAGCAGTACTTC; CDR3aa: CASSQDPGTGPYEQYF
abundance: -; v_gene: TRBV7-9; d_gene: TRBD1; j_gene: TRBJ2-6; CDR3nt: TGTGCCAGCAGCTGGACAGGGACCTCTGGGGCCAACGTCCTGACTTTC; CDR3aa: CASSWTGTSGANVLTF
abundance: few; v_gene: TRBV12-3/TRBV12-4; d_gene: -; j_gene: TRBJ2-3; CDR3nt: TGTGCCAGCAGTTGGGTTGAGGATACGCAGTATTTT; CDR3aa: CASSWVEDTQYF
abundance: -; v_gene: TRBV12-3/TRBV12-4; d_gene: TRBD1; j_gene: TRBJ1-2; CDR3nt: TGTGCCAGCAGTACCCGAAGACAGGGTATTTCCTTTCTTGGTGGCTACACCTTC; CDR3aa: CASSTRRQGISFLGGYTF
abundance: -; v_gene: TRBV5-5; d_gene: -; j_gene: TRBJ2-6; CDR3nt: TGTGCCAGCAGCTTGGAGCCGGGGGCTGGGGCCAACGTCCTGACTTTC; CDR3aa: CASSLEPGAGANVLTF
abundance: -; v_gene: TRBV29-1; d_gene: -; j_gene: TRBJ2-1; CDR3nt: TGCAGCGTCCACGGGGAGCCCTCCTACAATGAGCAGTTCTTC; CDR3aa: CSVHGEPSYNEQFF
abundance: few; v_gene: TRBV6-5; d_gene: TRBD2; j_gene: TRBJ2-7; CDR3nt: TGTGCCAGCAGTTTAGGCGGGAGAGGCCACGAGCAGTACTTC; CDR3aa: CASSLGGRGHEQYF
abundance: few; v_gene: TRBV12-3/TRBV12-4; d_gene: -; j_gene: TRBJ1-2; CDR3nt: TGTGCCAGCAGTTTCGGACAGATTGGTGATGGCTACACCTTC; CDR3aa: CASSFGQIGDGYTF
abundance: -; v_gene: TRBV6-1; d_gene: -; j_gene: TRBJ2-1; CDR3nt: TGTGCCAGCAGTGATCTCTTTCTCTGGGGGTACAATGAGCAGTTCTTC; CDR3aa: CASSDLFLWGYNEQFF
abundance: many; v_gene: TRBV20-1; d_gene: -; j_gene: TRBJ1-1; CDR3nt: TGCAGTGCTAGAGATGGCAGGGAGATGACTGAAGCTTTCTTT; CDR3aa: CSARDGREMTEAFF
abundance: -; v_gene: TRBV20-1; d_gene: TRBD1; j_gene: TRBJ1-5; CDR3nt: TGCAGTGCTAGTATCCGGACAGGGGGCAATCAGCCCCAGCATTTT; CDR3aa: CSASIRTGGNQPQHF
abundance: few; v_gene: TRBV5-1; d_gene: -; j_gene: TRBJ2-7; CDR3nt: TGCGCCAGCAGCTTGGAGGGGCTTGGAGCGAGCCTATTCAACGAGCAGTACTTC; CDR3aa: CASSLEGLGASLFNEQYF
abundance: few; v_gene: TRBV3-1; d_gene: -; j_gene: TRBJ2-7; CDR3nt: TGTGCCAGCAGCCAAGAAGCTCGCCACGAGCAGTACTTC; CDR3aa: CASSQEARHEQYF